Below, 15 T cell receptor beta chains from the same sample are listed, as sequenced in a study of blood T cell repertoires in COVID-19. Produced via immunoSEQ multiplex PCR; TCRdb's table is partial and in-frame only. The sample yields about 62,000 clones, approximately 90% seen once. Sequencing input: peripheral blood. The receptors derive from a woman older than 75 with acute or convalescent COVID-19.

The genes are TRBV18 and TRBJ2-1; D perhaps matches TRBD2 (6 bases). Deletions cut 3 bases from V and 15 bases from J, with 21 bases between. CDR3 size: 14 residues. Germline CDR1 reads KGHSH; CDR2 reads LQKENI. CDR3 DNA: TGTGCCAGCTCACCTTGGGGAGCGGGTGGCGAATGGTTCTTC. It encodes CASSPWGAGGEWFF.

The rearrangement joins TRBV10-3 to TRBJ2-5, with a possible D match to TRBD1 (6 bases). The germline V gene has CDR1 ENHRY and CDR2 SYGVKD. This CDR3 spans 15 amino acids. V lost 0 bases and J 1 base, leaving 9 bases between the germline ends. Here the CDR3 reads CAISESGAFQETQYF. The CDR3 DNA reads TGTGCCATCAGTGAGTCGGGGGCCTTCCAAGAGACCCAGTACTTC.

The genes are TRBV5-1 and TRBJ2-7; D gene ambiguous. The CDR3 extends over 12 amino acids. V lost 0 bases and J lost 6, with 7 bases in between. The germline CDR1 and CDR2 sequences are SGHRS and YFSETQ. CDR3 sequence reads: CASSLDGVEQYF. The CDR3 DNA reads TGCGCCAGCAGCTTGGACGGAGTCGAGCAGTACTTC.

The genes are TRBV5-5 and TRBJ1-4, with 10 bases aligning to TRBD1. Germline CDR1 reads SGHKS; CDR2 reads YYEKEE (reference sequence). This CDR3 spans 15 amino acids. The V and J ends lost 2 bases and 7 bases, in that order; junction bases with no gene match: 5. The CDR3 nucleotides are TGTGCCAGCAGCTTCCTCCGGGACAGGGGTGAAAAACTGTTTTTT. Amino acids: CASSFLRDRGEKLFF.

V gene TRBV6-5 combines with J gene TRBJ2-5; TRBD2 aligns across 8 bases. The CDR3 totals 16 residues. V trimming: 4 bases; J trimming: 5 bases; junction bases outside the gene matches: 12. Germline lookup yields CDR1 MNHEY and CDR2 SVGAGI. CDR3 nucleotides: TGTGCCAGCAGTTGGACCCCCCGGGGGGGTGAGGAGACCCAGTACTTC. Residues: CASSWTPRGGEETQYF.

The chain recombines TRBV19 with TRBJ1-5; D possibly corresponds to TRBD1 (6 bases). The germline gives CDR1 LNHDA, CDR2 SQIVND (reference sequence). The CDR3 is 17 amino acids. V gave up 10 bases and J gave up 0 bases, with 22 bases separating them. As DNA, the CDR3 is TGTGCCACCCTGGACCTGATGGCAGGGGCTAGCAATCAGCCCCAGCATTTT. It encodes CATLDLMAGASNQPQHF.

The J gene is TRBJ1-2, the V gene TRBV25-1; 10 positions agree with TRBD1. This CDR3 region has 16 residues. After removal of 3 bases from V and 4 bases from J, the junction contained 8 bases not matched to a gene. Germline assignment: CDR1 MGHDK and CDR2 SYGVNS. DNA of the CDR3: TGTGCCAGCAGTGACCCCGGGACAGGGGTACGCTATGGCTACACCTTC. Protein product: CASSDPGTGVRYGYTF.

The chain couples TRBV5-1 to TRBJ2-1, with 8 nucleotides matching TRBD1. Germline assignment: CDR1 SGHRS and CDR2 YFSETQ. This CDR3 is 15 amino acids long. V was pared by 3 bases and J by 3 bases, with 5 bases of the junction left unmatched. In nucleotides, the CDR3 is TGCGCCAGCAGCTCCCGACAGGGGTACTACAATGAGCAGTTCTTC. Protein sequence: CASSSRQGYYNEQFF.

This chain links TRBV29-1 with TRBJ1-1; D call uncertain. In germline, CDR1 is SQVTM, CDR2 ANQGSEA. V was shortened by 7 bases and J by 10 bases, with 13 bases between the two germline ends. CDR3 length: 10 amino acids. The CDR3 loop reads CSAGGGPAFF. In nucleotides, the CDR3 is TGCAGCGCGGGCGGTGGGCCAGCTTTCTTT.

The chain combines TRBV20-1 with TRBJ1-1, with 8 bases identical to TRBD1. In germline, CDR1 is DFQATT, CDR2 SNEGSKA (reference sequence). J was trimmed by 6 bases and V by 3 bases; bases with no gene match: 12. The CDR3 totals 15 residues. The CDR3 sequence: CSASSPAGGRAEAFF. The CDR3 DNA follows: TGCAGTGCTAGTTCCCCGGCAGGGGGCCGGGCTGAAGCTTTCTTT.

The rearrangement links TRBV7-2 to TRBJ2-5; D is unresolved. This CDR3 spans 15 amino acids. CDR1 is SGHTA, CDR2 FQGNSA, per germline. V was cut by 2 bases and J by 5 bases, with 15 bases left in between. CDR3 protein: CASSLSPLEWETQYF. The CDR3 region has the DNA TGTGCCAGCAGCTTATCTCCCCTCGAGTGGGAGACCCAGTACTTC.

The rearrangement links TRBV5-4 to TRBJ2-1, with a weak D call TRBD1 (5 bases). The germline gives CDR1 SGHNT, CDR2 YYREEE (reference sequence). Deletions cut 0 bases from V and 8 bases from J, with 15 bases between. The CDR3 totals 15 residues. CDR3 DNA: TGTGCCAGCAGCTTGGTCGGCAGGGTCATCGATGAGCAGTTCTTC. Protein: CASSLVGRVIDEQFF.

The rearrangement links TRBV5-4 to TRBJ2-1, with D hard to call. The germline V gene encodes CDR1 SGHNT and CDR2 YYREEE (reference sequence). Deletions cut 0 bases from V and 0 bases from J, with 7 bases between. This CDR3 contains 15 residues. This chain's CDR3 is CASSLEQPSYNEQFF. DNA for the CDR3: TGTGCCAGCAGCTTGGAACAGCCCTCCTACAATGAGCAGTTCTTC.

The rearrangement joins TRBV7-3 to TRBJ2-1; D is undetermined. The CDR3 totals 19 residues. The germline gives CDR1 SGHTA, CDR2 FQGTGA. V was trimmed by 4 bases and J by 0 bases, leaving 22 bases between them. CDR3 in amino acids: CASSSDPMTQLSSYNEQFF. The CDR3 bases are TGTGCCAGCAGCTCCGACCCGATGACTCAACTGAGCTCCTACAATGAGCAGTTCTTC.

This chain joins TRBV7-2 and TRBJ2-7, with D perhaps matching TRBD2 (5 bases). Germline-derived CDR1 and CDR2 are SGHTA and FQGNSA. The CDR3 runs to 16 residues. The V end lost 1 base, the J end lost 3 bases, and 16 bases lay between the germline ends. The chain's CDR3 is CASSLGARRAGYEQYF. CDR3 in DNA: TGTGCCAGCAGCTTAGGGGCCCGGCGGGCGGGCTACGAGCAGTACTTC.